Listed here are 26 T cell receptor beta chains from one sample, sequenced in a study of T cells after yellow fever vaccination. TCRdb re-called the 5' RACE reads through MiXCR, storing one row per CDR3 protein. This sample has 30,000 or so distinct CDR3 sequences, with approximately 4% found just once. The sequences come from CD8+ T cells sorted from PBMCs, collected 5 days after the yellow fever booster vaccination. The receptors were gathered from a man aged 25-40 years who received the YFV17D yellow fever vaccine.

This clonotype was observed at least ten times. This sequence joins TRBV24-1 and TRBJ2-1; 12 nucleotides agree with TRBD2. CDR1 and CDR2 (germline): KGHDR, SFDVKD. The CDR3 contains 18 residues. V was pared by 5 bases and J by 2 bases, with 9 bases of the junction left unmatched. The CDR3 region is CATSAVPGTSGPYNEQFF. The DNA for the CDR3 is TGTGCCACCAGTGCCGTACCCGGGACTAGCGGGCCCTACAATGAGCAGTTCTTC.

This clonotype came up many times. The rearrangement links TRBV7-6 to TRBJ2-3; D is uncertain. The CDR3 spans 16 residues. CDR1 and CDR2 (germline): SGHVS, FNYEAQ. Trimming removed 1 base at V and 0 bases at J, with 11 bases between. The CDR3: CASSLGLSQSTDTQYF. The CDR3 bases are TGTGCCAGCAGCTTAGGACTTTCCCAAAGCACAGATACGCAGTATTTT.

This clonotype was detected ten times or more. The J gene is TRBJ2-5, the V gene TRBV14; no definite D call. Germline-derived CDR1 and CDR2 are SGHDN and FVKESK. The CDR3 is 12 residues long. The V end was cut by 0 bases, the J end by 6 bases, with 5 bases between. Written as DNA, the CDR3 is TGTGCCAGCAGCCAAGATCTAAAGACCCAGTACTTC. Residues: CASSQDLKTQYF. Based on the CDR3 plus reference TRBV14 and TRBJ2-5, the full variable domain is EAGVTQFPSHSVIEKGQTVTLRCDPISGHDNLYWYRRVMGKEIKFLLHFVKESKQDESGMPNNRFLAERTGGTYSTLKVQPAELEDSGVYFCASSQDLKTQYFGPGTRLLVL.

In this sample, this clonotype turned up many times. This CDR3 is CASSLSLLEQFF. DNA for the CDR3: TGTGCCAGCAGCTTATCCCTACTTGAGCAGTTCTTC. The chain employs TRBV7-9 and TRBJ2-1; D is ambiguous. The CDR3 loop spans 12 amino acids. Germline lookup yields CDR1 SEHNR and CDR2 FQNEAQ (reference sequence). Trimming removed 2 bases from V and 9 bases from J, with 8 bases in between. The whole variable domain, filled in from reference TRBV7-9 and TRBJ2-1, reads DTGVSQNPRHKITKRGQNVTFRCDPISEHNRLYWYRQTLGQGPEFLTYFQNEAQLEKSRLLSDRFSAERPKGSFSTLEIQRTEQGDSAMYLCASSLSLLEQFFGPGTRLTVL.

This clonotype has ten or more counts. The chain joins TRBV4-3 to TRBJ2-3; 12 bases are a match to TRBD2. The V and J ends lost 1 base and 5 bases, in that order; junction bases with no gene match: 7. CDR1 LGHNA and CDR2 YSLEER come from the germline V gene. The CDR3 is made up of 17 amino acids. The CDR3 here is CASSQASSGRVGDTQYF. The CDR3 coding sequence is TGCGCCAGCAGCCAAGCCTCTAGCGGGAGGGTGGGAGATACGCAGTATTTT.

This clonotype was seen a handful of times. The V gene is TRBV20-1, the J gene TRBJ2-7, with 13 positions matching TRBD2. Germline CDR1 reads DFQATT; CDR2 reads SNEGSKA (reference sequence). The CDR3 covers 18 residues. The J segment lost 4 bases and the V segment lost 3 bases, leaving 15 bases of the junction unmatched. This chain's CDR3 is CSASGLAGAVPTPYEQYF. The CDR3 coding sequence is TGCAGTGCTAGCGGACTAGCGGGAGCCGTTCCTACCCCGTACGAGCAGTACTTC.

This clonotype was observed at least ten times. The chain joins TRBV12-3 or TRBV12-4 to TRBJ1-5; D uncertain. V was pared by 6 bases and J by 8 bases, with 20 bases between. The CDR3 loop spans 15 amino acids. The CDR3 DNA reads TGTGCCAGCAGCCCGGGAGCCGGTATGGTTGAGCCCCAGCATTTT. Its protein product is CASSPGAGMVEPQHF.

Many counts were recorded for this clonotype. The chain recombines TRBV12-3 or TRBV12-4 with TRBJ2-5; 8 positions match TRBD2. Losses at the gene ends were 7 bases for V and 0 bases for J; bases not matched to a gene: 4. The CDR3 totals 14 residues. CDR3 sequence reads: CASTREGYQETQYF. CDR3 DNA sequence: TGTGCCAGCACCCGGGAGGGCTACCAAGAGACCCAGTACTTC.

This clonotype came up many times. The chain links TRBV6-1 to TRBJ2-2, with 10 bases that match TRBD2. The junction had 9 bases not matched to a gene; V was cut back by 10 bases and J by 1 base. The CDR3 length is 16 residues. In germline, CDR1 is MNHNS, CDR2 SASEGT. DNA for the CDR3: TGTGCCACCACCCTAGCGGGAGCCTTGAACACCGGGGAGCTGTTTTTT. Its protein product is CATTLAGALNTGELFF.

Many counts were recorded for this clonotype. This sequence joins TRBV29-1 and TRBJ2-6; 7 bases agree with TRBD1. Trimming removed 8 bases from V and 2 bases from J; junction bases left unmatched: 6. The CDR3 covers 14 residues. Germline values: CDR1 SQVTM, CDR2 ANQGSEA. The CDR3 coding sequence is TGCAGCACCCTGGACAGGACTGGGGCCAACGTCCTGACTTTC. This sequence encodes CSTLDRTGANVLTF.

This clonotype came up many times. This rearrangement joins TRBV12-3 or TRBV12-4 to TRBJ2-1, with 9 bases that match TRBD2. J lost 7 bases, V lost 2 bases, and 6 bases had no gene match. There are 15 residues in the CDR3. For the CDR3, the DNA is TGTGCCAGCAGTTTAAGTAGCGGGAGTGGGAATGAGCAGTTCTTC. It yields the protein CASSLSSGSGNEQFF.

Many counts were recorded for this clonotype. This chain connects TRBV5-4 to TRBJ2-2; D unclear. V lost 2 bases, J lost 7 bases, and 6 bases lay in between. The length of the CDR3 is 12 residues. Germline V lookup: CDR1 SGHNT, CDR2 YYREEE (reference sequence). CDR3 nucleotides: TGTGCCAGCAGCTTTTCGGGCGGGGAGCTGTTTTTT. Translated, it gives CASSFSGGELFF. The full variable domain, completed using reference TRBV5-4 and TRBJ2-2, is ETGVTQSPTHLIKTRGQQVTLRCSSQSGHNTVSWYQQALGQGPQFIFQYYREEENGRGNFPPRFSGLQFPNYSSELNVNALELDDSALYLCASSFSGGELFFGEGSRLTVL.

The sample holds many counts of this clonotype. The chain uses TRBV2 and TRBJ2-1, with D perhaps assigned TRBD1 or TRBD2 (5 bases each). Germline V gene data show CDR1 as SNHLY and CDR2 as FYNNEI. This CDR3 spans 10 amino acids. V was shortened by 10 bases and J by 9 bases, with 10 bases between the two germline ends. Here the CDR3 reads CAKQAGEQFF. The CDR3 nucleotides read TGTGCCAAACAGGCGGGTGAGCAGTTCTTC.

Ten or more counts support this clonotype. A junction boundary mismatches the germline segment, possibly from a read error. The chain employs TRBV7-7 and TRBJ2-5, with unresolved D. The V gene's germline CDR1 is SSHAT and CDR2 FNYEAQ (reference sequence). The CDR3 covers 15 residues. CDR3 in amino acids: CASRPTGFTEETQYF. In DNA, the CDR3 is TGTGCTAGCAGACCGACGGGCTTTACGGAAGAGACCCAGTACTTC.

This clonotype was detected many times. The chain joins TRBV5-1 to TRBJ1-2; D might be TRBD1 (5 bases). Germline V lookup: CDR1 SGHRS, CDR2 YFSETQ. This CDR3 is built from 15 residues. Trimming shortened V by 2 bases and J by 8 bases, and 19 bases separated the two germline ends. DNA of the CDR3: TGCGCCAGCAGCTTCCCGACAGAGGCGATCGGGGGCTACACCTTC. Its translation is CASSFPTEAIGGYTF.

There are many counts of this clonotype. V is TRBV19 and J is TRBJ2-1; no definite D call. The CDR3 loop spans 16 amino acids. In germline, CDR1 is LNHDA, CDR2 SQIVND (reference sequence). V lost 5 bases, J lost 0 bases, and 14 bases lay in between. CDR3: CASSSLALSSYNEQFF. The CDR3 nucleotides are TGTGCCAGTAGTTCCTTAGCACTGAGCTCCTACAATGAGCAGTTCTTC.

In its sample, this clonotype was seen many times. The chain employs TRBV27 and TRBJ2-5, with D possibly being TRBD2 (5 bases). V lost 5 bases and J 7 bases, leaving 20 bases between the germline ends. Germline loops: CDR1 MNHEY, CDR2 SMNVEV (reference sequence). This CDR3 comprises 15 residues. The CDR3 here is CASSTPGSPSGTQYF. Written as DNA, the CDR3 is TGTGCCAGCAGTACTCCGGGATCCCCATCGGGGACCCAGTACTTC.

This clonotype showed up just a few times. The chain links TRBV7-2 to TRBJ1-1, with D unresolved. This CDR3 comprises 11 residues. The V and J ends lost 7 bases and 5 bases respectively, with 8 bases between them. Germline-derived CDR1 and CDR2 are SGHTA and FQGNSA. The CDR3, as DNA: TGTGCCAGCATATCCGGGACTGAAGCTTTCTTT. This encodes CASISGTEAFF.

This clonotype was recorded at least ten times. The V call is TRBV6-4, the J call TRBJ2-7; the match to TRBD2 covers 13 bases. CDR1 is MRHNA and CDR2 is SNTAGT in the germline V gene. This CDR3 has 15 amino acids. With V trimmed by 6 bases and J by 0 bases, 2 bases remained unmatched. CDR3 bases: TGTGCCAGCAGGGGGACTAGCGGGATCTCCTACGAGCAGTACTTC. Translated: CASRGTSGISYEQYF.

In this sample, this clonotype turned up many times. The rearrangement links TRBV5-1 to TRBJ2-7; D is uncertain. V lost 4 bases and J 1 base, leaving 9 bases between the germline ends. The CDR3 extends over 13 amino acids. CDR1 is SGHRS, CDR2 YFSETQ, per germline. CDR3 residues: CASSMDHSYEQYF. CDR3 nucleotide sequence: TGCGCCAGCAGCATGGACCATTCCTACGAGCAGTACTTC. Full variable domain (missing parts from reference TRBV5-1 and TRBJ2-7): KAGVTQTPRYLIKTRGQQVTLSCSPISGHRSVSWYQQTPGQGLQFLFEYFSETQRNKGNFPGRFSGRQFSNSRSEMNVSTLELGDSALYLCASSMDHSYEQYFGPGTRLTVT.

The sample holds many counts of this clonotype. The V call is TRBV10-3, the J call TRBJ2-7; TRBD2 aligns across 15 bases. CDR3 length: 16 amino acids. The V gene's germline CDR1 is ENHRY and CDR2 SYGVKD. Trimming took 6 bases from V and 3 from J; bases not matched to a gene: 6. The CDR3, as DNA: TGTGCCATCAGCGGACTAGCGGGAGGGGGGGGCTACGAGCAGTACTTC. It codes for CAISGLAGGGGYEQYF.

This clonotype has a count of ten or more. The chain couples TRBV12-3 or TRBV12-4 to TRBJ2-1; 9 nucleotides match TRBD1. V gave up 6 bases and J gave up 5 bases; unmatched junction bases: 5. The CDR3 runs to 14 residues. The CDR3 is CASSPDRGDNEQFF. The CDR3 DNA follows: TGTGCCAGCAGCCCGGACAGGGGAGACAATGAGCAGTTCTTC.

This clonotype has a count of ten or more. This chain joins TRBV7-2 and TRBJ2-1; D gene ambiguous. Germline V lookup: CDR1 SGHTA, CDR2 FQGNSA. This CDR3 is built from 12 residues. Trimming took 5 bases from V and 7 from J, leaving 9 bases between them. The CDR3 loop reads CASSVVRNEQFF. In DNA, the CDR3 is TGTGCCAGCAGCGTAGTGAGGAATGAGCAGTTCTTC.

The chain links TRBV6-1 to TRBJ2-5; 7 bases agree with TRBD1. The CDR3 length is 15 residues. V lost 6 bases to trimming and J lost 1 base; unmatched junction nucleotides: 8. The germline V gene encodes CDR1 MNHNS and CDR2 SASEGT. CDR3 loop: CASRRKTGPQETQYF. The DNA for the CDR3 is TGTGCCAGCAGGCGAAAGACAGGGCCCCAAGAGACCCAGTACTTC.

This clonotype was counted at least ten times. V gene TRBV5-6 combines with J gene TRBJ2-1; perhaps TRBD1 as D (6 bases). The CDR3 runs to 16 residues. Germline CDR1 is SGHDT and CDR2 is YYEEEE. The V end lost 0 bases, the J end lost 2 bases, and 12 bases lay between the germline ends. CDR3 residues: CASSLGDTMPYNEQFF. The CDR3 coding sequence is TGTGCCAGCAGCTTGGGGGACACTATGCCCTACAATGAGCAGTTCTTC. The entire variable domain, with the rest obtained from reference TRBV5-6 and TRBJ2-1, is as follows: DAGVTQSPTHLIKTRGQQVTLRCSPKSGHDTVSWYQQALGQGPQFIFQYYEEEERQRGNFPDRFSGHQFPNYSSELNVNALLLGDSALYLCASSLGDTMPYNEQFFGPGTRLTVL.

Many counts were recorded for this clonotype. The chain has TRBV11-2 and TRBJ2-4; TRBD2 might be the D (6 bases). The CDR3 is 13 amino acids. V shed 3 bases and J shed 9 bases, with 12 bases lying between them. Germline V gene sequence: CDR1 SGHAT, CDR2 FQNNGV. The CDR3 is CASSFGGVGIQYF. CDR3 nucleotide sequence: TGTGCCAGCAGCTTCGGGGGAGTGGGCATTCAGTACTTC. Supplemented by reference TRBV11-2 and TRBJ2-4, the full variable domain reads EAGVAQSPRYKIIEKRQSVAFWCNPISGHATLYWYQQILGQGPKLLIQFQNNGVVDDSQLPKDRFSAERLKGVDSTLKIQPAKLEDSAVYLCASSFGGVGIQYFGAGTRLSVL.